A selection of T cell receptor beta chains follows, all from one sample in a study of blood T cell repertoires in COVID-19. The method was immunoSEQ multiplex PCR; TCRdb's version includes in-frame clones alone and lacks a portion of them. The repertoire holds about 180,000 clones, with roughly 88% as singletons. Sequencing was carried out using peripheral blood. All receptors derive from a human donor with active or convalescent COVID-19. The donor label of this sample is uncertain. The CDR3 runs from the conserved cysteine through the conserved F or W. Fields, in order: clone size, J gene, CDR3 length, V gene, D gene, CDR3 protein, CDR3 DNA. The D gene is left open where the match is weak. Some rows have no size entry. The others give once, few or many, or a class for an expanded clone.

NA TRBJ2-7 13 TRBV19 NA CASKGFAGIEQYF TGTGCCAGTAAGGGTTTCGCCGGGATCGAGCAGTACTTC
NA TRBJ1-3 13 TRBV2 NA CARQAYSGNTIYF TGTGCCAGACAGGCTTACTCTGGAAACACCATATATTTT
NA TRBJ2-7 15 TRBV10-3 TRBD1 CAISATTGGRREQYF TGTGCCATCAGTGCAACCACAGGGGGACGCAGGGAGCAGTACTTC
NA TRBJ2-5 19 TRBV5-4 TRBD2 CASSLAPGLAGVLQETQYF TGTGCCAGCAGCTTGGCACCGGGACTAGCGGGGGTATTACAAGAGACCCAGTACTTC
few TRBJ2-2 16 TRBV12-5 NA CASGSPWGSGTGELFF TGTGCTAGTGGTTCCCCCTGGGGTAGCGGTACCGGGGAGCTGTTTTTT
NA TRBJ1-2 11 TRBV29-1 NA CSVETGSGYTF TGCAGCGTTGAAACAGGGTCTGGCTACACCTTC
NA TRBJ2-1 15 TRBV7-9 TRBD1 CASSSRDRKGNEQFF TGTGCCAGCAGCTCGCGGGACAGGAAAGGAAATGAGCAGTTCTTC
NA TRBJ1-2 18 TRBV2 TRBD1 CASRLIPGQGAPAYGYTF TGTGCCAGCAGGCTAATTCCGGGACAGGGGGCGCCAGCCTATGGCTACACCTTC
NA TRBJ1-2 11 TRBV6-5 NA CASSFGQGYTF TGTGCCAGCAGTTTTGGACAGGGCTACACCTTC
NA TRBJ2-7 16 TRBV6-6 NA CASSASLRQGGYEQYF TGTGCCAGCAGTGCCTCCCTCCGGCAGGGGGGCTACGAGCAGTACTTC
NA TRBJ1-3 15 TRBV6-5 NA CASRQGHYSGNTIYF TGTGCCAGCAGGCAGGGGCACTACTCTGGAAACACCATATATTTT
NA TRBJ2-5 14 TRBV7-2 TRBD1 CASSLWTGEETQYF TGTGCCAGCAGCTTATGGACAGGGGAGGAGACCCAGTACTTC
few TRBJ1-1 14 TRBV6-5 NA CASSTRVRTIEAFF TGTGCCAGCAGTACCAGGGTCAGGACAATTGAAGCTTTCTTT
NA TRBJ2-2 14 TRBV28 TRBD1 CASGGQVNTGELFF TGTGCCAGCGGGGGACAGGTGAACACCGGGGAGCTGTTTTTT
NA TRBJ2-7 15 TRBV5-1 TRBD1 CASSLTGVDSYEQYF TGCGCCAGCAGCTTGACAGGGGTAGATTCTTACGAGCAGTACTTC
NA TRBJ2-3 15 TRBV18 TRBD1 CASSPGQGGPDTQYF TGTGCCAGCTCACCGGGACAGGGGGGCCCAGATACGCAGTATTTT
NA TRBJ2-7 12 TRBV3-1/TRBV3-2 NA CASSSDIYEQYF TGTGCCAGCAGTTCCGACATTTACGAGCAGTACTTC
NA TRBJ2-7 15 TRBV5-5 TRBD1 CASSLDGQGAYEQYF TGTGCCAGCAGCTTGGACGGACAGGGGGCTTACGAGCAGTACTTC
NA TRBJ2-1 13 TRBV19 TRBD2 CASSSGVGDEQFF TGTGCCAGTAGCAGCGGGGTCGGGGATGAGCAGTTCTTC
NA TRBJ2-5 14 TRBV7-9 NA CASSLAEVVETQYF TGTGCCAGCAGCTTAGCGGAGGTAGTAGAGACCCAGTACTTC
NA TRBJ2-3 15 TRBV2 TRBD2 CASSRLAGVTDTQYF TGTGCCAGCAGCCGACTAGCGGGGGTCACAGATACGCAGTATTTT